The 23 T cell receptor beta chains below come from one sample, sequenced in a study of T cell responses to AZD1222 COVID-19 vaccine. TCRdb keeps only in-frame clones here, not all; method: immunoSEQ multiplex PCR. The profile shows some 150,000 clones, approximately 90% of them singletons. The sequencing used peripheral blood, collected on day 0 of AZD1222 vaccination. The receptors were gathered from an adult in good health.

V is TRBV7-2 and J is TRBJ2-3; 8 bases map to TRBD2. V lost 5 bases and J lost 4; bases outside the gene matches: 5. This CDR3 is built from 14 residues. Per germline, CDR1 SGHTA and CDR2 FQGNSA. The CDR3 bases are TGTGCCAGCAGCCGTAGCGGGGCGGCAGATACGCAGTATTTT. Translation gives CASSRSGAADTQYF.

The chain joins TRBV27 to TRBJ2-2, with TRBD2 matching 15 bases. CDR1 and CDR2 (germline): MNHEY, SMNVEV (reference sequence). The CDR3 has 18 amino acids. The J segment lost 4 bases and the V segment lost 2 bases, leaving 5 bases of the junction unmatched. As DNA, the CDR3 is TGTGCCAGCAGTTTACCTGGGACTAGCGGGGGGACCACCGGGGAGCTGTTTTTT. It specifies CASSLPGTSGGTTGELFF.

This clone was counted a single time. This sequence joins TRBV11-2 and TRBJ2-3; 9 bases fit TRBD1. The CDR3 is 17 residues long. Losses at the gene ends were 3 bases for V and 2 bases for J; bases not matched to a gene: 9. Germline CDR1 and CDR2: SGHAT and FQNNGV. The CDR3 spells CASSFSPGQGLTDTQYF. CDR3 nucleotides: TGTGCCAGCAGCTTTTCGCCGGGACAGGGCCTCACAGATACGCAGTATTTT.

The chain is built from TRBV7-9 and TRBJ1-1; D call uncertain. The V end was cut by 1 base, the J end by 7 bases, with 7 bases between. CDR1 SEHNR and CDR2 FQNEAQ come from the germline V gene (reference sequence). The CDR3 is 12 residues long. Here the CDR3 reads CASSLGGLEAFF. The CDR3, as DNA: TGTGCCAGCAGCTTAGGAGGACTTGAAGCTTTCTTT.

The rearrangement uses TRBV6-4 and TRBJ2-1, with D unresolved. The CDR3 covers 14 residues. V lost 8 bases and J lost 7, with 18 bases in between. The germline CDR1 and CDR2 sequences are MRHNA and SNTAGT. CDR3 in DNA: TGTGCCAGCGGAGATTCGGGCAGGCCGAATGAGCAGTTCTTC. Protein product: CASGDSGRPNEQFF.

The rearrangement joins TRBV7-9 to TRBJ2-1, with D unclear. The germline CDR1 and CDR2 sequences are SEHNR and FQNEAQ (reference sequence). V was pared by 5 bases and J by 10 bases, with 12 bases between. The CDR3 spans 12 residues. In nucleotides, the CDR3 is TGTGCCAGCAGCCCCACGTCATTCGAGCAGTTCTTC. Translating gives CASSPTSFEQFF.

The rearrangement joins TRBV14 to TRBJ1-2, with D possibly matching TRBD1 (5 bases). This CDR3 has 13 residues. The V and J ends lost 1 base and 8 bases respectively, with 11 bases between them. Germline V gives CDR1 SGHDN, CDR2 FVKESK. The CDR3 spells CASSQGRAGGYTF. The CDR3 region has the DNA TGTGCCAGCAGCCAAGGCAGGGCGGGCGGCTACACCTTC.

The V gene is TRBV27, the J gene TRBJ1-1; TRBD1 agrees at 10 bases. Trimming cost V 6 bases and J 8 bases; bases outside gene matches: 9. CDR1 is MNHEY, CDR2 SMNVEV, per germline (reference sequence). This CDR3 comprises 14 residues. The CDR3 DNA reads TGTGCCAGCAGCCCAGCCGGGACAGGGGCCGAAGCTTTCTTT. Translating it yields CASSPAGTGAEAFF.

The V call is TRBV7-8, the J call TRBJ2-1; D is perhaps TRBD1 or TRBD2 (5 bases each). CDR1 and CDR2 from the germline V gene are SGHVS and FQNEAQ. CDR3 size: 16 residues. Trimming took 5 bases from V and 4 from J, leaving 18 bases between them. In nucleotides, the CDR3 is TGTGCCAGCAGCCAAAACATCCGGGACGGATACAATGAGCAGTTCTTC. It specifies CASSQNIRDGYNEQFF.

The rearrangement joins TRBV27 to TRBJ2-1; tentative D call: TRBD2 (6 bases). This CDR3 spans 14 amino acids. The V gene lost 6 bases and the J gene lost 5 bases, with 14 bases spanning the gap. Germline CDR1 is MNHEY and CDR2 is SMNVEV (reference sequence). CDR3 region: CASSSTRSHNEQFF. CDR3 nucleotides: TGTGCCAGCAGCTCGACTAGGAGTCACAATGAGCAGTTCTTC.

This chain connects TRBV7-9 to TRBJ2-3, with TRBD1 matching 7 bases. J gave up 0 bases and V 2 bases, and 5 bases lay outside the gene matches. Per the germline V gene, CDR1 is SEHNR and CDR2 is FQNEAQ (reference sequence). The CDR3 is 16 amino acids. CDR3 nucleotide sequence: TGTGCCAGCAGCTTAAGACAGGGCCCTAGCACAGATACGCAGTATTTT. Protein product: CASSLRQGPSTDTQYF.

The CDR3 loop reads CASSGRMGTSGGYQETQYF. Here the CDR3 DNA reads TGTGCCAGCAGCGGTCGGATGGGGACTAGCGGGGGGTACCAAGAGACCCAGTACTTC. The V call is TRBV9, the J call TRBJ2-5, with 15 bases lining up with TRBD2. The CDR3 consists of 19 residues. Germline V lookup: CDR1 SGDLS, CDR2 YYNGEE. V dropped 3 bases and J dropped 0; count of bases not matched to a gene: 9.

The V gene is TRBV14, the J gene TRBJ2-5; the match to TRBD2 covers 7 bases. Germline-derived CDR1 and CDR2 are SGHDN and FVKESK. There are 14 residues in the CDR3. J gave up 4 bases and V 3 bases, and 5 bases lay outside the gene matches. This CDR3 is CASSQKRGPETQYF. The CDR3 coding sequence is TGTGCCAGCAGCCAGAAGCGGGGTCCAGAGACCCAGTACTTC.

The chain recombines TRBV6-2 or TRBV6-3 with TRBJ1-1; 10 nucleotides align to TRBD1. The CDR3 loop spans 13 amino acids. Germline V gene lookup returns CDR1 MNHEY and CDR2 SVGEGT. Trimming cost V 5 bases and J 6 bases; bases outside gene matches: 3. In nucleotides, the CDR3 is TGTGCCAGCAGTCGAGGGACAGGGGCTGAAGCTTTCTTT. Amino acids: CASSRGTGAEAFF.

The chain has TRBV5-1 and TRBJ2-2; D not certain. CDR1 and CDR2 (germline): SGHRS, YFSETQ. CDR3 size: 15 residues. Between the trimmed V and J ends, which lost 3 bases and 0 bases, there was a span of 9 bases. CDR3 amino acids: CASSSRSANTGELFF. Here the CDR3 DNA reads TGCGCCAGCAGCTCCAGGTCCGCGAACACCGGGGAGCTGTTTTTT.

CDR3 region: CASSFRKGNYGYTF. In DNA form, the CDR3 reads TGTGCCAGCAGCTTTCGAAAGGGCAACTATGGCTACACCTTC. This chain joins TRBV7-2 and TRBJ1-2; the D is unclear. This CDR3 spans 14 amino acids. V was clipped by 3 bases and J by 2 bases, with 10 bases between them. From germline, CDR1 is SGHTA and CDR2 FQGNSA. The whole variable domain, filled in from reference TRBV7-2 and TRBJ1-2, reads GAGVSQSPSNKVTEKGKDVELRCDPISGHTALYWYRQSLGQGLEFLIYFQGNSAPDKSGLPSDRFSAERTGGSVSTLTIQRTQQEDSAVYLCASSFRKGNYGYTFGSGTRLTVV.

This clone was recorded a few times. The chain employs TRBV5-4 and TRBJ2-6, with 7 bases aligning to TRBD2. The V segment lost 4 bases and the J segment 2 bases; nucleotides outside the gene matches: 3. The germline gives CDR1 SGHNT, CDR2 YYREEE (reference sequence). The CDR3 spans 15 residues. This CDR3 is CASSLGGTGANVLTF. The CDR3 nucleotides are TGTGCCAGCAGCCTCGGGGGGACTGGGGCCAACGTCCTGACTTTC.

The chain recombines TRBV12-3 or TRBV12-4 with TRBJ1-3; the D is unclear. The V and J ends lost 3 bases and 0 bases respectively, with 3 bases between them. The CDR3 contains 13 residues. CDR3: CASSFSSGNTIYF. The CDR3, as DNA: TGTGCCAGCAGTTTTTCCTCTGGAAACACCATATATTTT.

The count of this clone is one. V and J are TRBV7-8 and TRBJ1-1; no definite D call. Trimming cost V 1 base and J 4 bases, with 10 bases left between them. Germline V gene lookup returns CDR1 SGHVS and CDR2 FQNEAQ. This CDR3 region has 14 residues. This CDR3 is CASSLVEGGTEAFF. CDR3 DNA: TGTGCCAGCAGCTTAGTGGAGGGAGGCACTGAAGCTTTCTTT.

This clone has only a few counts. The chain couples TRBV27 to TRBJ2-7, with a possible D match to TRBD1 (7 bases). V lost 2 bases and J 6 bases, leaving 8 bases between the germline ends. Germline CDR1 MNHEY, CDR2 SMNVEV (reference sequence). The CDR3 length is 12 residues. CDR3: CASSLQGGEQYF. In DNA form, the CDR3 reads TGTGCCAGCAGTTTACAGGGGGGCGAGCAGTACTTC.

The chain employs TRBV19 and TRBJ1-4; D perhaps matches TRBD1 (6 bases). The germline V gene encodes CDR1 LNHDA and CDR2 SQIVND (reference sequence). The ends were cut back, 8 bases at V and 4 bases at J, with 11 bases in the middle. The CDR3 is 13 amino acids. CDR3 region: CASLDRSNEKLFF. The CDR3 DNA reads TGTGCCAGTCTTGACAGGAGTAATGAAAAACTGTTTTTT.

This chain joins TRBV6-5 and TRBJ2-4, with a possible D match to TRBD2 (6 bases). With 2 bases removed from V and 5 bases from J, the gap between germline ends came to 13 bases. CDR1 and CDR2 from the germline V gene are MNHEY and SVGAGI. The CDR3 extends over 15 amino acids. CDR3 amino acids: CASSYAGSPENIQYF. CDR3 DNA sequence: TGTGCCAGCAGTTACGCGGGGTCCCCCGAAAACATTCAGTACTTC.

V usage is TRBV21-1 and J usage is TRBJ1-5; the table's D gene call, TRBD1, was not cross checked with the DNA. TRBV21-1 is a pseudogene locus. The CDR3 consists of 21 residues. CDR3 protein: CASSKVWGPGQGAAGNQPQHF. CDR3 sequence (DNA): TGTGCCAGCAGCAAAGTCTGGGGCCCGGGACAGGGGGCGGCAGGCAATCAGCCCCAGCATTTT.